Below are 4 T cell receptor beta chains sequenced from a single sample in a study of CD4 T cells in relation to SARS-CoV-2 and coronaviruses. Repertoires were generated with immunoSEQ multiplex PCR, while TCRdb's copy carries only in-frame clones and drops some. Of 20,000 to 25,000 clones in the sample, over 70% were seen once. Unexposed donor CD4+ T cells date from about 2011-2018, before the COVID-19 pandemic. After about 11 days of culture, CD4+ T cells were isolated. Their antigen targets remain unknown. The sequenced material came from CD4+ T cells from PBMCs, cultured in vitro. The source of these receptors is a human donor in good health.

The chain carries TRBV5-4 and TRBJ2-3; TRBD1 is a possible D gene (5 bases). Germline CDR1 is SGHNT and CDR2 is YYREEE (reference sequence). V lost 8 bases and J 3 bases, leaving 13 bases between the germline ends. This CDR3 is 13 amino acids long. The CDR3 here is CASCREGTDTQYF. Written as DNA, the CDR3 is TGTGCCAGTTGCAGGGAAGGTACAGATACGCAGTATTTT.

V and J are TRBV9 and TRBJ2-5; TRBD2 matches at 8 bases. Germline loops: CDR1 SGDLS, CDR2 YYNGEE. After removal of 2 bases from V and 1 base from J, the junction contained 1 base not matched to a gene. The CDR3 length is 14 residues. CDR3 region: CASSVGTSQETQYF. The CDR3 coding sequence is TGTGCCAGCAGCGTGGGGACTAGCCAAGAGACCCAGTACTTC.

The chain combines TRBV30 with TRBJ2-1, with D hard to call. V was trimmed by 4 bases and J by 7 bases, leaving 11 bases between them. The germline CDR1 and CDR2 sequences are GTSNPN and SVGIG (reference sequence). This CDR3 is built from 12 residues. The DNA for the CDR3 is TGTGCCTGGAACTCGGTTGGGAATGAGCAGTTCTTC. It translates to CAWNSVGNEQFF.

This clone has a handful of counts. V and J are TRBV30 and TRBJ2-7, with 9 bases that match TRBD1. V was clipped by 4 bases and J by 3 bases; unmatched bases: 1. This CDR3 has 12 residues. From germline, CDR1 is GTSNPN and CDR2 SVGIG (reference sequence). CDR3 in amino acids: CAWKGQGYEQYF. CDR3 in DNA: TGTGCCTGGAAGGGACAGGGCTACGAGCAGTACTTC.